This entry describes one TCR beta chain. The data derive from a study of human T cells and chemical hapten exposure. As to time point: pre-sensitization, week 0. As for treatment: therapeutic diphenylcyclopropenone sensitization with weekly scalp DPC. The CDR3 totals 15 residues. V was clipped by 2 bases and J by 7 bases, with 18 bases between them. Germline values: CDR1 GTSNPN, CDR2 SVGIG (reference sequence). TCRdb processed the RACE reads anew with MiXCR; each CDR3 protein has one entry. Of more than 85,000 distinct CDR3 sequences in the sample, 8.5% were seen once. Material: whole blood, obtained in connection with sensitization to the hapten diphenylcyclopropenone (DPC). The source of this sequence is a man aged 40-49 years with alopecia areata. Some clones in this sample may be carry-over from other donors' samples. V gene TRBV30 combines with J gene TRBJ1-5; a weak D match, TRBD1 (5 bases). CDR3 residues: CAWSHRGGSGQPQHF. The CDR3 region has the DNA TGTGCCTGGAGTCATCGCGGGGGGTCAGGGCAGCCCCAGCATTTT.